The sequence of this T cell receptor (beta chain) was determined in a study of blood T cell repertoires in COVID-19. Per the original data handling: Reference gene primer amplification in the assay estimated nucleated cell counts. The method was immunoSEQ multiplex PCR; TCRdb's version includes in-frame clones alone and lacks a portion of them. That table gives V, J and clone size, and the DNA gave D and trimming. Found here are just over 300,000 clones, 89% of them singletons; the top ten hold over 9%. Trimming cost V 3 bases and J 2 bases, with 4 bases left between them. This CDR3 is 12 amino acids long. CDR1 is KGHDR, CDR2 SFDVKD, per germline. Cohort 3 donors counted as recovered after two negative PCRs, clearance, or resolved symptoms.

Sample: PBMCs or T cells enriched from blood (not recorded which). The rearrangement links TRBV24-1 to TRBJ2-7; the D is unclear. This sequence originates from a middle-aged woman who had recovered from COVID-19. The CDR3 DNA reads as TGTGCCACCAGTGATCCTCCCTACGAGCAGTACTTC. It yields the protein CATSDPPYEQYF.